Given below is one T cell receptor beta chain in context. The antigen it binds to is not known. No base quality values were provided; no much bigger clone lies one nucleotide off. These data are taken from a study of T cell repertoires in cytomegalovirus infection (dated by TCRdb to about 2019). Study-wide context: The peptide stimulations were aimed at well-studied HLA-B-restricted epitopes as well as recently identified HLA-C-restricted CMV epitopes, whose presentation resists viral immunomodulation. Donor HLA type was relevant to the analysis, as public TCR beta signatures indicated carriage of CMV infection together with the matching HLA type.

Reading the label with the study, this specimen's treatment or condition is: in vitro stimulation with specific CMV peptide epitopes to enrich CMV-specific T cells. TCRdb lists the instrument as Illumina HiSeq 1500. Clones were called with MiXCR by TCRdb after fastp trimmed the public reads at Q25, and only in-frame beta chains were retained. For every CDR3 protein sequence, its rows merge into one entry that carries the most common genes and DNA. This sample is represented by 600,000 to 700,000 distinct CDR3 sequences; 30% to 35% of them were singletons. In total, the top ten clones hold 15% to 20% of the sample. The germline V gene encodes CDR1 MNHGY and CDR2 SAAAGT. V sheds 9 bases and J sheds 1 base, leaving 12 bases between their ends. Reading from cysteine to phenylalanine, the CDR3 counts 13 amino acids. The retained sequence is limited to the CDR3, 39 bases, with the frame set at the first base.

Study-level results and caveats: Carriers of CMV infection plus the relevant HLA type were discriminated by the cumulative frequency of public TCR beta family members in the study cohort and in an independent roughly 340-donor cohort. The ex vivo response was dominated by HLA-C-restricted CMV-specific TCR beta clonotypes, which also provided the single most frequent clonotype in two of eight donors.

The sequencing used cultured PBMCs, collected from culture after CMV antigen stimulation. This receptor was obtained from a human donor in good health (CMV status not recorded). Some clones in this sample may be carry-over from other donors' samples. Here the chain combines TRBV6-8 and TRBJ1-1; perhaps TRBD1 is the D gene, with 5 bases matching. The DNA sequence is given as TGTGCCAGTCACGGGACTCAGAACACTGAAGCTTTCTTT. Its translation is CASHGTQNTEAFF.